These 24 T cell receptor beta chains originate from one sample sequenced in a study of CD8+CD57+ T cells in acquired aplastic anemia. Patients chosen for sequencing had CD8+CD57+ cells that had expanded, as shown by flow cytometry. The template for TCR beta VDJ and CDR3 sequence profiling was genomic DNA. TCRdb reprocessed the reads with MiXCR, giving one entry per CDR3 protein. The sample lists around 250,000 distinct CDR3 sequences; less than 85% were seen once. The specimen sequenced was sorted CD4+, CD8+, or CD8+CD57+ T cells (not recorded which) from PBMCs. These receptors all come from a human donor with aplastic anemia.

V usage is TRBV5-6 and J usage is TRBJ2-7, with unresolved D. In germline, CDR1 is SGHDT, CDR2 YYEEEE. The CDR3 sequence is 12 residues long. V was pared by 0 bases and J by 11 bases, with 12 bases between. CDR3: CASSLGSSEKYF. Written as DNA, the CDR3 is TGTGCCAGCAGCTTGGGGAGTTCAGAGAAGTACTTC. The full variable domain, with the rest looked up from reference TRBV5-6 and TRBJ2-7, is DAGVTQSPTHLIKTRGQQVTLRCSPKSGHDTVSWYQQALGQGPQFIFQYYEEEERQRGNFPDRFSGHQFPNYSSELNVNALLLGDSALYLCASSLGSSEKYFGPGTRLTVT.

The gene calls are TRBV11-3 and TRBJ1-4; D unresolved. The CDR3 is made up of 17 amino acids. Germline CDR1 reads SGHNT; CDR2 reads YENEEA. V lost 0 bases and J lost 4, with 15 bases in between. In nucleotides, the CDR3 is TGTGCCAGCAGCTTAGATTCGGGAGAACAAATTAATGAAAAACTGTTTTTT. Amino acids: CASSLDSGEQINEKLFF.

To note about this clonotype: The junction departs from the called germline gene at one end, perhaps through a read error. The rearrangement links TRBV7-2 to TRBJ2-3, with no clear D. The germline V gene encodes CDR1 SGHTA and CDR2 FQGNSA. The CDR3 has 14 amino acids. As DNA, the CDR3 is TGTGCCAGCAGCTTAGGGGTACAGAGACATAGTACTTCTTTT. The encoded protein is CASSLGVQRHSTSF.

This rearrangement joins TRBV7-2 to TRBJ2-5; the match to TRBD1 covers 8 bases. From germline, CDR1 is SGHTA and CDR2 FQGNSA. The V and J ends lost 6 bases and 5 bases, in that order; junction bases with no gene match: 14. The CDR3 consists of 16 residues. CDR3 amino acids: CASSPARTTGEETQYF. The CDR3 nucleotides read TGTGCCAGCAGTCCCGCCCGGACGACAGGGGAGGAGACCCAGTACTTC. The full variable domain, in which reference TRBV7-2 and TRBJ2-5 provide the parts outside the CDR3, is GAGVSQSPSNKVTEKGKDVELRCDPISGHTALYWYRQSLGQGLEFLIYFQGNSAPDKSGLPSDRFSAERTGGSVSTLTIQRTQQEDSAVYLCASSPARTTGEETQYFGPGTRLLVL.

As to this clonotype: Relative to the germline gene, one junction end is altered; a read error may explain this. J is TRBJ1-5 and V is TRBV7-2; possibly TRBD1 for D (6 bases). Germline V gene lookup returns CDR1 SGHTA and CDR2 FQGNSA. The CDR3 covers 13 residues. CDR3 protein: CASSYTGSHPQHF. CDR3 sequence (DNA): TGCGCCAGCAGCTATACAGGGAGTCACCCCCAGCATTTT.

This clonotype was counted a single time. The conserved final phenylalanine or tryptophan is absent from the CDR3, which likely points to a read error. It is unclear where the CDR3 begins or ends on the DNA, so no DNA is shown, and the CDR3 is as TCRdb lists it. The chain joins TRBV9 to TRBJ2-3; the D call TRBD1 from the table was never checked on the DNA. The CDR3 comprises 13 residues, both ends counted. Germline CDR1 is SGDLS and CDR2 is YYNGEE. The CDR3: CASSVGGQSTDYL.

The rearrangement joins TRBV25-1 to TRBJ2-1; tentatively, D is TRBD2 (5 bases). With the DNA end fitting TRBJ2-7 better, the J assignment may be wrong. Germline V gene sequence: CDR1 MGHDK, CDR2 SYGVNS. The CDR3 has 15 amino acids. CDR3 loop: CASSYSPGRDYEQYF. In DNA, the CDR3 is TGTGCCAGCAGTTATAGCCCGGGAAGGGATTACGAGCAGTACTTC.

CDR3 amino acids: CATSTRTGQGYTF. The CDR3 DNA is TGTGCCACCAGCACTCGGACAGGGCAGGGCTACACCTTC. The chain employs TRBV15 and TRBJ1-2; 8 nucleotides agree with TRBD1. The CDR3 is made up of 13 amino acids. CDR1 LNHNV and CDR2 YYDKDF come from the germline V gene (reference sequence). Unmatched junction bases numbered 6, after V lost 4 bases and J lost 8 bases.

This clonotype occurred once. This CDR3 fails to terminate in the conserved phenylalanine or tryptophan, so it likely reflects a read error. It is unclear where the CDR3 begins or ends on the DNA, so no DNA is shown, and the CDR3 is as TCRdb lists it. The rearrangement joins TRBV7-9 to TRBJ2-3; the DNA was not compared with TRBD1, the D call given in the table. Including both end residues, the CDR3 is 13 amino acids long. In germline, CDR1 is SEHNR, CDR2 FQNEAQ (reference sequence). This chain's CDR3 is CASSYGRGEPFFG.

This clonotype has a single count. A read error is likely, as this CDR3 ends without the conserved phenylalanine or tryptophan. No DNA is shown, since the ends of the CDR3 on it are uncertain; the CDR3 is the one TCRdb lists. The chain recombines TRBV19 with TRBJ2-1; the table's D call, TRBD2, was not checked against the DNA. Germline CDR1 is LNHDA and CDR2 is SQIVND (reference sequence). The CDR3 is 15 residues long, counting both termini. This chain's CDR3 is CASSITSGITEQFFC.

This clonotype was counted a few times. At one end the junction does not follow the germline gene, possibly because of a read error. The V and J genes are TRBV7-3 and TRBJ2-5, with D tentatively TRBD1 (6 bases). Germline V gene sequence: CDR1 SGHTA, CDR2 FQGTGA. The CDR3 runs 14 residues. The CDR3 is CATSRGSCHATQYF. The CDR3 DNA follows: TGTGCCACCAGCAGGGGCTCCTGCCATGCGACCCAGTACTTC.

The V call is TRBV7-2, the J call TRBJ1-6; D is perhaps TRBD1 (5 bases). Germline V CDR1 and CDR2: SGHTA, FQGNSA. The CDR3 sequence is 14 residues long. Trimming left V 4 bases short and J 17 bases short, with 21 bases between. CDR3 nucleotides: TGTGCCAGCAGCTCGACCGGGGGGGACTCATATGTCCACTTT. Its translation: CASSSTGGDSYVHF. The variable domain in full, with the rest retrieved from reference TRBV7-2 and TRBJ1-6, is GAGVSQSPSNKVTEKGKDVELRCDPISGHTALYWYRQSLGQGLEFLIYFQGNSAPDKSGLPSDRFSAERTGGSVSTLTIQRTQQEDSAVYLCASSSTGGDSYVHFGNGTRLTVT.

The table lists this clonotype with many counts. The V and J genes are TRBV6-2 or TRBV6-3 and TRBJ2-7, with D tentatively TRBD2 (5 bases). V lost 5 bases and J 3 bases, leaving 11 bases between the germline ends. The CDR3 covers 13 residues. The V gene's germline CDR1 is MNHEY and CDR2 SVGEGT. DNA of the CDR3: TGTGCCAGCAGTGCTGAGGAGGTCTACGAGCAGTACTTC. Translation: CASSAEEVYEQYF.

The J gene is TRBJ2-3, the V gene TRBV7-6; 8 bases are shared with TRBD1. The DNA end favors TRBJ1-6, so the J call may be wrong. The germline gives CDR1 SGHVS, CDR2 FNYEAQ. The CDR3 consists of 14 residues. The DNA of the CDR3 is TGTGCCAGCAGCTCAGCCAGGGGGCACGCACCCCTCCACTTT. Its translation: CASSSARGHAPLHF.

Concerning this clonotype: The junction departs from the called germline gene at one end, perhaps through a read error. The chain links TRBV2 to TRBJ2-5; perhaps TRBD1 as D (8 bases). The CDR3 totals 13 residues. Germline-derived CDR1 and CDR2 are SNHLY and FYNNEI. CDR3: CASGRGGTGTQYF. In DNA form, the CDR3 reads TGTGCCAGCGGCAGGGGGGGGACAGGTACGCAGTATTTC.

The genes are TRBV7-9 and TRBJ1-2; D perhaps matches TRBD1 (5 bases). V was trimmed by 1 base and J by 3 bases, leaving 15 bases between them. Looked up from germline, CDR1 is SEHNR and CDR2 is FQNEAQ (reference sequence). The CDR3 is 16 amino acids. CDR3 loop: CASSLGTGGWHYGYTF. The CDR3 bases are TGTGCCAGCAGCTTAGGGACGGGGGGATGGCACTATGGCTACACCTTC. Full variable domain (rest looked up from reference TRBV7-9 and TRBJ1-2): DTGVSQNPRHKITKRGQNVTFRCDPISEHNRLYWYRQTLGQGPEFLTYFQNEAQLEKSRLLSDRFSAERPKGSFSTLEIQRTEQGDSAMYLCASSLGTGGWHYGYTFGSGTRLTVV.

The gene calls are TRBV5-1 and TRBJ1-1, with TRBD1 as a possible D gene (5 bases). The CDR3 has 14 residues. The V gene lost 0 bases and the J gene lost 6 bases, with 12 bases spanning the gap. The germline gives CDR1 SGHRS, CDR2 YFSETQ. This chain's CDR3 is CASSLEPGLAEAFF. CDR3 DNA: TGCGCCAGCAGCTTGGAGCCGGGACTAGCTGAAGCTTTCTTT.

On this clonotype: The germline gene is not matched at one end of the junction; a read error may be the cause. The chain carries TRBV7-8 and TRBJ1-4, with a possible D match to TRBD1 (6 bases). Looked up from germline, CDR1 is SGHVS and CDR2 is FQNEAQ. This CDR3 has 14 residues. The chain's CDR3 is CASSLNGGGEKLFF. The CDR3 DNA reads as TGCGCCAGCAGCTTGAACGGGGGCGGGGAAAAGCTGTTTTTT.

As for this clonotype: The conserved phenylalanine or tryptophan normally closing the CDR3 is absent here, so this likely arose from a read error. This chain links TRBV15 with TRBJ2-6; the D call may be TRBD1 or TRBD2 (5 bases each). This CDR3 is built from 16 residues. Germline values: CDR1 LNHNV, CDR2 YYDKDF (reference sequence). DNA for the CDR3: TGTGCCAGCAGCATAGGCGGCAGCTACGGGACCCAGTACCTGACTTTA. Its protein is CASSIGGSYGTQYLTL.

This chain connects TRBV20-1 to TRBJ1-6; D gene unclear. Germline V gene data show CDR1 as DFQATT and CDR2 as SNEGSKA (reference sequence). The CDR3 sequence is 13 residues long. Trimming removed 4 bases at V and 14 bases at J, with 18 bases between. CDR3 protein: CSATLGDSSSLHF. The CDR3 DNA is TGCAGTGCTACCCTCGGGGATAGCTCCTCCCTCCACTTT.

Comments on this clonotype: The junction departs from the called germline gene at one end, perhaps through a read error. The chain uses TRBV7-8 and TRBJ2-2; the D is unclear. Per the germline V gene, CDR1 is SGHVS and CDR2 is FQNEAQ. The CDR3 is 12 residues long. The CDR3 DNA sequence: TGTGCCAGCAGCTTAGCACCCGGTGCGCTGTCTTTT. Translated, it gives CASSLAPGALSF.

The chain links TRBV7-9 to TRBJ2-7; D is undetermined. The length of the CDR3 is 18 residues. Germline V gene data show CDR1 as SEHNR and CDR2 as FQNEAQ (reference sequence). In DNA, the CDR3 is TGTGCCAGCGGCTTTGATCCAGACGGGCCATCCCTTTCCTACGAGCAGTACGTC. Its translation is CASGFDPDGPSLSYEQYV.

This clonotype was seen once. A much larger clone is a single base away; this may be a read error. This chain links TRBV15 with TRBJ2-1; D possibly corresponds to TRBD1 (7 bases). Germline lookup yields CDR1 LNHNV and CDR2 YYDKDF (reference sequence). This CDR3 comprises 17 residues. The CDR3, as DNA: TGTGCCGCCAGCAGCCAGGGGGGCGGAAACGGTCAGGATGAGCAGTTCTTC. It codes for CAASSQGGGNGQDEQFF.

CDR3 bases: TGTGCCAGCAGCTTAGGACTAACAGGAGGACCATACGAGCAGTACGTC. Translated: CASSLGLTGGPYEQYV. This chain joins TRBV11-3 and TRBJ2-7; perhaps D is TRBD1 or TRBD2 (5 bases each). The V and J ends lost 1 base and 4 bases respectively, with 17 bases between them. The germline gives CDR1 SGHNT, CDR2 YENEEA. The CDR3 loop spans 16 amino acids.